Below are 13 T cell receptor beta chains sequenced from a single sample in a study of patients and donors after allogeneic stem cell transplantation. TCRdb used MiXCR to reprocess the RT-PCR reads, holding one entry per CDR3 protein. Among about 160,000 distinct CDR3 sequences listed, approximately 24% were seen once. Sequenced sample: blood, either unsorted or a sorted T cell fraction (not recorded which). All receptors derive from a human donor who was either an allogeneic HSCT recipient or a stem cell or donor lymphocyte infusion donor (not recorded which). It is not recorded whose cells these are; they may come from a transplant donor.

This clonotype was detected many times. This sequence joins TRBV2 and TRBJ1-2; the match to TRBD1 covers 8 bases. The junction had 5 bases not matched to a gene; V was cut back by 6 bases and J by 2 bases. The CDR3 loop spans 14 amino acids. The germline V gene encodes CDR1 SNHLY and CDR2 FYNNEI. In DNA, the CDR3 is TGTGCCAGCAGCCTGGGACAGGCAAACTATGGCTACACCTTC. It codes for CASSLGQANYGYTF.

The chain is built from TRBV3-1 and TRBJ2-3, with 9 bases lining up with TRBD2. The ends lost 0 bases at V and 6 bases at J; junction bases unmatched: 7. Germline CDR1 and CDR2: LGHDT and YNNKEL (reference sequence). The CDR3 length is 16 residues. CDR3 protein: CASSQDSGLAADTQYF. CDR3 in DNA: TGTGCCAGCAGCCAAGATTCGGGACTAGCAGCTGATACGCAGTATTTT.

The gene calls are TRBV20-1 and TRBJ2-7, with 12 bases aligning to TRBD1. Germline lookup yields CDR1 DFQATT and CDR2 SNEGSKA (reference sequence). CDR3 length equals 14 residues. V trimming: 3 bases; J trimming: 7 bases; junction bases outside the gene matches: 7. CDR3 region: CSASLGQGAGEQYF. CDR3 nucleotide sequence: TGCAGTGCTAGTTTGGGACAGGGGGCCGGAGAGCAGTACTTC.

Only a few counts were recorded for this clonotype. This chain uses TRBV5-1 with TRBJ2-3; D remains unclear. Germline V gene sequence: CDR1 SGHRS, CDR2 YFSETQ. This CDR3 contains 14 residues. V lost 3 bases and J lost 6, with 14 bases in between. CDR3 in DNA: TGCGCCAGCAGCTCGGCAGGTGGTGAGGATACGCAGTATTTT. Amino acids: CASSSAGGEDTQYF.

This chain links TRBV12-3 or TRBV12-4 with TRBJ1-6; 7 positions agree with TRBD1. V lost 5 bases to trimming and J lost 0 bases; unmatched junction nucleotides: 7. CDR3 length: 17 residues. This CDR3 is CASSPGQKSSYNSPLHF. In nucleotides, the CDR3 is TGTGCCAGCAGTCCGGGACAGAAGAGCTCCTATAATTCACCCCTCCACTTT.

This clonotype has only a few counts. The chain is built from TRBV6-6 and TRBJ2-4; possibly TRBD1 for D (6 bases). V dropped 6 bases and J dropped 10 bases, with 16 bases sitting between them. In germline, CDR1 is MNHNY, CDR2 SVGAGI (reference sequence). The CDR3 is 13 amino acids. CDR3 DNA sequence: TGTGCCAGCAGAGAGCTGACAGGAGGAATTCAGTACTTC. Residues: CASRELTGGIQYF.

This clonotype was found a few times. V and J are TRBV20-1 and TRBJ2-7, with 7 bases identical to TRBD1. This CDR3 is 14 amino acids long. V was pared by 6 bases and J by 5 bases, with 13 bases of the junction left unmatched. Germline V gene data show CDR1 as DFQATT and CDR2 as SNEGSKA (reference sequence). In DNA form, the CDR3 reads TGCAGTGCCCCTCTGGGACAGAGGGGAAACGAGCAGTACTTC. It yields the protein CSAPLGQRGNEQYF.

A few counts support this clonotype. The rearrangement links TRBV20-1 to TRBJ1-5, with 9 bases matching TRBD1. This CDR3 spans 14 amino acids. Germline loops: CDR1 DFQATT, CDR2 SNEGSKA (reference sequence). V lost 6 bases, J lost 3 bases, and 6 bases stayed unmatched. The CDR3 sequence is CSARTGEANQPQHF. The CDR3 DNA follows: TGCAGTGCGAGGACAGGGGAGGCCAATCAGCCCCAGCATTTT.

This clonotype has at least ten counts. The V call is TRBV9, the J call TRBJ1-1, with a possible D match to TRBD1 (5 bases). This CDR3 contains 12 residues. CDR1 is SGDLS and CDR2 is YYNGEE in the germline V gene. The ends were cut back, 3 bases at V and 11 bases at J, with 14 bases in the middle. The CDR3 sequence is CASSDGASGAFF. In DNA, the CDR3 is TGTGCCAGCAGCGACGGGGCCAGCGGCGCTTTCTTT. The full variable domain, with the rest looked up from reference TRBV9 and TRBJ1-1, is DSGVTQTPKHLITATGQRVTLRCSPRSGDLSVYWYQQSLDQGLQFLIQYYNGEERAKGNILERFSAQQFPDLHSELNLSSLELGDSALYFCASSDGASGAFFGQGTRLTVV.

The V gene is TRBV10-3, the J gene TRBJ2-1; tentatively, D is TRBD2 (5 bases). This CDR3 comprises 12 residues. The germline CDR1 and CDR2 sequences are ENHRY and SYGVKD. With 4 bases removed from V and 6 bases from J, the gap between germline ends came to 7 bases. The CDR3 nucleotides are TGTGCCATCAGTGTTGGGAGCAATGAGCAGTTCTTC. This codes for CAISVGSNEQFF.

The DNA of the CDR3 is TGTGCCAGCAGCTTAGAAGCTTTGGGCACCGGGGAGCTGTTTTTT. It translates to CASSLEALGTGELFF. The chain uses TRBV11-2 and TRBJ2-2; D is unclear. The germline CDR1 and CDR2 sequences are SGHAT and FQNNGV. The CDR3 runs to 15 residues. V shed 0 bases and J shed 4 bases, with 9 bases lying between them.

The chain is built from TRBV9 and TRBJ1-2; 8 bases fit TRBD1. Trimming at V came to 2 bases and at J to 3 bases, leaving 0 bases not matched to a gene. The CDR3 loop spans 13 amino acids. The germline V gene encodes CDR1 SGDLS and CDR2 YYNGEE. CDR3 DNA: TGTGCCAGCAGCGTGGGACAGGACTATGGCTACACCTTC. Protein sequence: CASSVGQDYGYTF.

The J gene is TRBJ2-3, the V gene TRBV29-1, with D tentatively TRBD1 (5 bases). V lost 6 bases and J lost 5, with 18 bases in between. Germline loops: CDR1 SQVTM, CDR2 ANQGSEA. The CDR3 has 14 residues. DNA for the CDR3: TGCAGCGTAGGGATAGCAGGGTATGGAGATACGCAGTATTTT. This gives the protein CSVGIAGYGDTQYF.